The 21 T cell receptor beta chains in this list originate from one sample, sequenced in a study of a mutant IDH1 vaccine in newly diagnosed glioma. Produced via immunoSEQ multiplex PCR; TCRdb's table is partial and in-frame only. The data show tens of thousands of clones, about 88% seen once. The antigens these receptors bind are not known. Time point defined: week 11, during vaccination. Alongside topical imiquimod, each dose of vaccine comprised 300 ug of mutant IDH1 20-mer peptide. This sample comprised PBMCs, obtained from a glioma patient whose treatment included an IDH1 peptide vaccine. These receptors were obtained from a woman in her 50s with glioma.

V usage is TRBV6-4 and J usage is TRBJ1-4; no reliable D call. This CDR3 contains 10 residues. Trimming cost V 5 bases and J 7 bases, with 2 bases left between them. Germline lookup yields CDR1 MRHNA and CDR2 SNTAGT. The CDR3, as DNA: TGTGCCAGCAGTCGTGAAAAACTGTTTTTT. This codes for CASSREKLFF.

The gene calls are TRBV7-9 and TRBJ2-5; TRBD2 aligns across 9 bases. The CDR3 length is 16 residues. Germline CDR1 and CDR2: SEHNR and FQNEAQ (reference sequence). V shed 1 base and J 5 bases; nucleotides not matched to a gene: 8. The CDR3 region is CASSLGPRGGGETQYF. The CDR3 coding sequence is TGTGCCAGCAGCTTAGGACCGCGGGGGGGCGGGGAGACCCAGTACTTC.

This rearrangement joins TRBV29-1 to TRBJ2-2; unclear D gene. The CDR3 is 14 amino acids. Germline CDR1 is SQVTM and CDR2 is ANQGSEA. Trimming took off 5 bases at V and 5 bases at J, with 15 bases between the two ends. As DNA, the CDR3 is TGCAGCGTTTCGGACGGCCCGGGTACCGGGGAGCTGTTTTTT. Encoded protein: CSVSDGPGTGELFF.

J is TRBJ2-7 and V is TRBV19; D is unresolved. Between the trimmed V and J ends, which lost 6 bases and 2 bases, there was a span of 14 bases. The CDR3 consists of 14 residues. Germline lookup yields CDR1 LNHDA and CDR2 SQIVND (reference sequence). CDR3 DNA: TGTGCCAGTAGGGACGGTGAGTTCCCCTACGAGCAGTACTTC. Residues: CASRDGEFPYEQYF.

CDR3 in DNA: TGTGCCAGCTCCGCCGGGACCGTAACCTACGAGCAGTACTTC. The encoded protein is CASSAGTVTYEQYF. The genes are TRBV18 and TRBJ2-7; D may correspond to TRBD1 or TRBD2 (5 bases each). The CDR3 extends over 14 amino acids. With 6 bases removed from V and 2 bases from J, the gap between germline ends came to 14 bases. In germline, CDR1 is KGHSH, CDR2 LQKENI. The entire variable domain, with the rest obtained from reference TRBV18 and TRBJ2-7, is as follows: NAGVMQNPRHLVRRRGQEARLRCSPMKGHSHVYWYRQLPEEGLKFMVYLQKENIIDESGMPKERFSAEFPKEGPSILRIQQVVRGDSAAYFCASSAGTVTYEQYFGPGTRLTVT.

This chain uses TRBV4-2 with TRBJ2-3; 10 bases agree with TRBD2. Germline lookup yields CDR1 LGHNA and CDR2 YNFKEQ. The ends lost 3 bases at V and 1 base at J; junction bases unmatched: 1. The CDR3 loop spans 15 amino acids. CDR3 sequence: CASSQLAGGTDTQYF. CDR3 bases: TGTGCCAGCAGCCAGCTAGCGGGGGGCACAGATACGCAGTATTTT.

The rearrangement uses TRBV4-1 and TRBJ1-1; 9 positions agree with TRBD1. J gave up 6 bases and V 1 base, and 6 bases lay outside the gene matches. CDR1 is MGHRA, CDR2 YSYEKL, per germline. CDR3 length: 15 amino acids. This CDR3 reads CASSQAQTGGAEAFF. DNA for the CDR3: TGCGCCAGCAGCCAAGCTCAGACAGGGGGTGCTGAAGCTTTCTTT.

This chain joins TRBV6-1 and TRBJ1-1; D is unclear. This CDR3 contains 12 residues. Germline V gene data show CDR1 as MNHNS and CDR2 as SASEGT. The ends were cut back, 5 bases at V and 5 bases at J, with 9 bases in the middle. Here the CDR3 reads CASSPSGTEAFF. The CDR3 region has the DNA TGTGCCAGCAGTCCCTCGGGGACTGAAGCTTTCTTT.

The chain links TRBV7-2 to TRBJ2-7; no firm D call. The germline CDR1 and CDR2 sequences are SGHTA and FQGNSA. The CDR3 is made up of 17 amino acids. V lost 4 bases and J lost 2, with 21 bases in between. Here the CDR3 DNA reads TGTGCCAGCAGCTCCCTTACCTTCGGCGAACCGGCCTACGAGCAGTACTTC. Protein sequence: CASSSLTFGEPAYEQYF. The whole variable domain, filled in from reference TRBV7-2 and TRBJ2-7, reads GAGVSQSPSNKVTEKGKDVELRCDPISGHTALYWYRQSLGQGLEFLIYFQGNSAPDKSGLPSDRFSAERTGGSVSTLTIQRTQQEDSAVYLCASSSLTFGEPAYEQYFGPGTRLTVT.

The chain combines TRBV15 with TRBJ1-4; tentatively, D is TRBD1 (5 bases). Trimming removed 3 bases at V and 6 bases at J, with 11 bases between. Germline CDR1 and CDR2: LNHNV and YYDKDF (reference sequence). The CDR3 has 14 amino acids. The CDR3 is CATSSPGSDEKLFF. As DNA, the CDR3 is TGTGCCACCAGCAGCCCAGGGTCCGATGAAAAACTGTTTTTT.

This chain joins TRBV4-2 and TRBJ1-2; TRBD1 might be the D (5 bases). There are 16 residues in the CDR3. Germline CDR1 and CDR2: LGHNA and YNFKEQ. V dropped 4 bases and J dropped 6 bases, with 21 bases sitting between them. The chain's CDR3 is CASSPRGSAVSDGYTF. The CDR3 DNA follows: TGTGCCAGCAGCCCGCGGGGGTCAGCGGTTAGTGATGGCTACACCTTC.

This chain joins TRBV2 and TRBJ2-5; D gene uncertain. The CDR3 sequence is 12 residues long. Trimming took off 6 bases at V and 7 bases at J, with 12 bases between the two ends. Looked up from germline, CDR1 is SNHLY and CDR2 is FYNNEI. CDR3 nucleotides: TGTGCCAGCAGCGACCCCCGTGGGACCCAGTACTTC. Its protein product is CASSDPRGTQYF.

The chain employs TRBV5-4 and TRBJ1-5, with D hard to call. V was shortened by 3 bases and J by 3 bases, with 7 bases between the two germline ends. The CDR3 has 13 amino acids. Per germline, CDR1 SGHNT and CDR2 YYREEE (reference sequence). This CDR3 is CASSSNFNQPQHF. CDR3 DNA: TGTGCCAGCAGCTCTAATTTCAATCAGCCCCAGCATTTT.

This chain uses TRBV6-5 with TRBJ1-2, with D uncertain. Germline V lookup: CDR1 MNHEY, CDR2 SVGAGI. This CDR3 comprises 14 residues. V lost 7 bases to trimming and J lost 2 bases, with 14 bases between them. The DNA for the CDR3 is TGTGCCAGCAATCCGGCCTATGGCAACTATGGCTACACCTTC. Translation gives CASNPAYGNYGYTF.

This clone was counted between two and nine times. The chain couples TRBV9 to TRBJ2-1, with TRBD2 matching 7 bases. The V segment lost 4 bases and the J segment 4 bases; nucleotides outside the gene matches: 5. The germline CDR1 and CDR2 sequences are SGDLS and YYNGEE. The CDR3 covers 14 residues. CDR3 region: CASSRGGGYNEQFF. The CDR3 nucleotides are TGTGCCAGCAGCCGGGGCGGGGGATACAATGAGCAGTTCTTC.

This clone was observed a single time. The chain uses TRBV19 and TRBJ1-1, with D uncertain. This CDR3 is 15 amino acids long. V was pared by 5 bases and J by 1 base, with 14 bases between. The germline V gene has CDR1 LNHDA and CDR2 SQIVND (reference sequence). CDR3 loop: CASSFRRETNTEAFF. The CDR3 bases are TGTGCCAGTAGTTTTCGACGGGAAACGAACACTGAAGCTTTCTTT.

This chain joins TRBV30 and TRBJ2-1; unclear D gene. V was clipped by 0 bases and J by 6 bases, with 6 bases between them. The CDR3 length is 12 residues. The germline CDR1 and CDR2 sequences are GTSNPN and SVGIG (reference sequence). CDR3 bases: TGTGCCTGGAGTGTACCGGGCAATGAGCAGTTCTTC. It encodes CAWSVPGNEQFF.

This chain connects TRBV7-2 to TRBJ2-7; 8 nucleotides match TRBD2. V lost 3 bases and J lost 5; bases outside the gene matches: 9. This CDR3 has 15 residues. Germline assignment: CDR1 SGHTA and CDR2 FQGNSA. CDR3 amino acids: CASSFGRAGANEQYF. In DNA, the CDR3 is TGTGCCAGCAGCTTCGGTCGAGCGGGGGCCAACGAGCAGTACTTC.

This clone was recorded only once. This chain connects TRBV5-1 to TRBJ1-2; D gene unclear. Germline values: CDR1 SGHRS, CDR2 YFSETQ. CDR3 length equals 13 residues. Trimming removed 1 base at V and 3 bases at J, with 7 bases between. This CDR3 reads CASSLIVDYGYTF. In DNA form, the CDR3 reads TGCGCCAGCAGCTTGATTGTCGACTATGGCTACACCTTC. The whole variable domain, remainder taken from reference TRBV5-1 and TRBJ1-2, is KAGVTQTPRYLIKTRGQQVTLSCSPISGHRSVSWYQQTPGQGLQFLFEYFSETQRNKGNFPGRFSGRQFSNSRSEMNVSTLELGDSALYLCASSLIVDYGYTFGSGTRLTVV.

The CDR3 sequence: CASSHEPGMNTEAFF. In DNA, the CDR3 is TGCGCCAGCAGCCATGAACCAGGGATGAACACTGAAGCTTTCTTT. V gene TRBV5-1 combines with J gene TRBJ1-1, with a weak D call TRBD1 (5 bases). The CDR3 has 15 amino acids. The germline gives CDR1 SGHRS, CDR2 YFSETQ. Trimming left V 4 bases short and J 0 bases short, with 13 bases between. The full variable domain, in which reference TRBV5-1 and TRBJ1-1 provide the parts outside the CDR3, is KAGVTQTPRYLIKTRGQQVTLSCSPISGHRSVSWYQQTPGQGLQFLFEYFSETQRNKGNFPGRFSGRQFSNSRSEMNVSTLELGDSALYLCASSHEPGMNTEAFFGQGTRLTVV.

The V call is TRBV9, the J call TRBJ2-7, with D possibly matching TRBD2 (6 bases). The germline gives CDR1 SGDLS, CDR2 YYNGEE. This CDR3 spans 16 amino acids. The ends were cut back, 3 bases at V and 3 bases at J, with 19 bases in the middle. CDR3 loop: CASSGSADSGSYEQYF. The CDR3 region has the DNA TGTGCCAGCAGCGGGTCCGCCGACTCCGGGAGCTACGAGCAGTACTTC.